This TCR beta chain was captured in a study of read filtering for tumor transcriptome and immune sequencing. Study-wide context: Mean patient age was approximately 71 years, range roughly 40 to 80; some 17 male, around 15 female. About 8 patients were R-ISS I, about 16 were R-ISS II, six or seven were R-ISS III. Per sample, TCR-region reads ranged about 4 to 11 million by IR-seq, roughly 75 to 1,400 by RNA-seq.

At the time of active disease, bone marrow was collected from every patient. CDR1 is MGHRA, CDR2 YSYEKL, per germline. V dropped 0 bases and J dropped 0; count of bases not matched to a gene: 10. CDR3 length: 19 residues. This clonotype appeared many times. Molecular barcoded adaptors covering alpha/delta and beta/gamma chains were used on 400 to 450 ng RNA. TCRdb re-derived calls from the reads in MiXCR, one entry per CDR3 protein. This table holds approximately 23,000 distinct CDR3 sequences, around 20% found once. The chain joins TRBV4-1 to TRBJ2-1; 8 bases are shared with TRBD2. The source material was a population of CD138-negative cells sorted from bone marrow. The clonotype originates from a donor older than 35 with multiple myeloma. The CDR3 sequence is CASSQDGTGGILSYNEQFF. The CDR3 nucleotides are TGCGCCAGCAGCCAAGATGGGACGGGGGGGATCCTCTCCTACAATGAGCAGTTCTTC.